The sequence of this T cell receptor beta chain was determined in a study of a mutant IDH1 vaccine in newly diagnosed glioma. About the research overall: In some groups vaccination began 4-6 weeks post-radiotherapy; others received it with temozolomide. Every participant had undergone radiotherapy, temozolomide, or both before, and most underwent both.

Study outcomes and limitations: There seemed to be no relation between pseudoprogression and changes in top peripheral T cell clonotypes.

Time point defined: week 35, safety follow-up. What each vaccine dose contained was 300 ug of mutant IDH1 20-mer peptide, accompanied by topical imiquimod. Vaccination of patients was performed eight times, in weeks 1, 3, 5, 7, 11, 15, 19 and 23. Trimming shortened V by 7 bases and J by 4 bases, and 19 bases separated the two germline ends. Germline-derived CDR1 and CDR2 are MDHEN and SYDVKM. There are 15 residues in the CDR3. Method: immunoSEQ multiplex PCR; TCRdb's copy keeps in-frame clones and lacks some. The table lists 70,000 or so clones, around 87% of them singletons. This clone was recorded once. No antigen is known for it.

The receptor was isolated from a man aged 30-40 years with glioma. The specimen was PBMCs, collected from a glioma patient whose treatment included an IDH1 peptide vaccine. This sequence joins TRBV28 and TRBJ2-5; perhaps D is TRBD1 or TRBD2 (5 bases each). The DNA of the CDR3 is TGTGCCAGCATCGGTAGATGGGGGTCGGGAGAGACCCAGTACTTC. It codes for CASIGRWGSGETQYF.